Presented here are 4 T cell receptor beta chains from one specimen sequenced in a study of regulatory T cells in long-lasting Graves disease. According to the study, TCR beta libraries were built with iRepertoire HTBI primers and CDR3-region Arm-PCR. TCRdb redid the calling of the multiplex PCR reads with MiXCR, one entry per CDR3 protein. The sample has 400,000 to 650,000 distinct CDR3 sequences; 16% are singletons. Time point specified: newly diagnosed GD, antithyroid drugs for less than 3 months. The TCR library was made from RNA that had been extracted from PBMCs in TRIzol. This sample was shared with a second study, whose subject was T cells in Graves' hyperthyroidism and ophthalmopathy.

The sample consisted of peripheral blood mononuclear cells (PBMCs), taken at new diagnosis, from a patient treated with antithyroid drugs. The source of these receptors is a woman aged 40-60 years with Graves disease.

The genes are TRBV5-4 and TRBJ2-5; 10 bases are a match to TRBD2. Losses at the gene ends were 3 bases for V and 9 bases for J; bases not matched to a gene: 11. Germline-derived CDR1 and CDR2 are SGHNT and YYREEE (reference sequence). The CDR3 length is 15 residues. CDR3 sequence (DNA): TGTGCCAGCAGCTCGCCGGGACTAGCGCAAGAACCCCAGTACTTC. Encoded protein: CASSSPGLAQEPQYF.

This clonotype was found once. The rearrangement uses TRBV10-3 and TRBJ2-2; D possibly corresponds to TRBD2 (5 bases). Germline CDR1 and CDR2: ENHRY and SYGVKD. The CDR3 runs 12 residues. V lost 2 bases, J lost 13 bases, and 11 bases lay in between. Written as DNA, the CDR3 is TGTGCCATCAGTGAGGCAACGGAGGTGCTGTTTTTT. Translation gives CAISEATEVLFF.

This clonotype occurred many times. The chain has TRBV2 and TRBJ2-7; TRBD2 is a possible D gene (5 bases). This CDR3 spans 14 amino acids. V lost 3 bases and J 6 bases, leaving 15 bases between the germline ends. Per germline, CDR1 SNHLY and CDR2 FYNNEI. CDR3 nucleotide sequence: TGTGCCAGCAGTGACCTCCTCAGGACTTCCGAGCAGTACTTC. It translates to CASSDLLRTSEQYF.

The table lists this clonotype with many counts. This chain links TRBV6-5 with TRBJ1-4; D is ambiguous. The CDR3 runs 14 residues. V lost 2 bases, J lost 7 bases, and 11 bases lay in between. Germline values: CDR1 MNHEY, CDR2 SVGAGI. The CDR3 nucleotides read TGTGCCAGCAGTTACGCCACTGGGCTTGAAAAACTGTTTTTT. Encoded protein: CASSYATGLEKLFF.